The T cell receptor beta chain under discussion was sequenced for a study of cytomegalovirus exposure and HLA in healthy donors. Study at large: Earlier, some 180 million T cells were analyzed, and around 100 million unique TCR beta sequences were found among them. Points from the study as a whole: Earlier analysis yielded a pattern in which most TCR beta V segments were productive about 87% or about 30% of the time. Immune exposure data for these donors was limited to CMV serostatus. Analysis performed later found more than 15,000 TCR beta sequences associated with HLA alleles at 0.05 false discovery rate.

Germline CDR1 LNHDA, CDR2 SQIVND (reference sequence). The CDR3 length is 16 residues. The junction had 8 bases not matched to a gene; V was cut back by 4 bases and J by 0 bases. Regarding this clone: Its antigen is unidentified.

60 Vbeta and 13 Jbeta primers were used in PCR. Generated by immunoSEQ multiplex PCR, the TCRdb table keeps only in-frame clones and is missing some. The sample consists of fewer than 150,000 clones, roughly 80% of them appearing once. The clonotype originates from a man between 35 and 55 years old in good health and CMV-seropositive. Input material: PBMCs. This rearrangement joins TRBV19 to TRBJ1-1, with TRBD1 identical over 7 bases. CDR3 protein: CASSKEAGGMNTEAFF. CDR3 sequence (DNA): TGTGCCAGTAGTAAGGAAGCAGGGGGTATGAACACTGAAGCTTTCTTT.